This is a list of T cell receptor beta chains from one sample in a study of cytomegalovirus exposure and HLA in healthy donors. Measured with immunoSEQ multiplex PCR; TCRdb has only the in-frame clones, and not every one. Of 120,000 to 150,000 clones listed, about 80% are singletons. The source material was PBMCs. The receptors originated from a male donor in good health and CMV-seropositive. Each CDR3 is given with its conserved first and last residue. A D gene is named only where the DNA matches it firmly. Clone sizes are given selectively: once, few, many, or a class where the clone is expanded.

>once|TRBJ2-3|TRBD1|TRBV15
CATGTGLGDTQYF
TGTGCCACCGGGACAGGATTAGGAGATACGCAGTATTTT
>.|TRBJ2-3|.|TRBV10-3
CAISEPGTAQYF
TGTGCCATCAGTGAGCCAGGGACTGCGCAGTATTTT
>.|TRBJ1-2|TRBD1|TRBV6-1
CASSVPTTQGVSYGYTF
TGTGCCAGCAGTGTCCCCACTACACAGGGGGTAAGCTATGGCTACACCTTC
>.|TRBJ2-7|TRBD2|TRBV6-5
CASSFSSGSYEQYF
TGTGCCAGCAGTTTCTCTAGCGGGAGTTACGAGCAGTACTTC
>once|TRBJ1-3|.|TRBV18
CASSPIGRGSSGNTIYF
TGTGCCAGCTCACCAATCGGTCGGGGATCCTCTGGAAACACCATATATTTT
>.|TRBJ1-2|TRBD1|TRBV5-5
CASSPRQGYNYGYTF
TGTGCCAGCAGCCCGCGACAGGGTTATAACTATGGCTACACCTTC
>.|TRBJ2-2|.|TRBV13
CASSSTGTGELFF
TGTGCCAGCAGCTCCACAGGGACCGGGGAGCTGTTTTTT
>.|TRBJ2-3|TRBD2|TRBV9
CASSVAKAGGLMDTQYF
TGTGCCAGCAGCGTAGCTAAAGCGGGGGGGCTAATGGATACGCAGTATTTT
>.|TRBJ2-1|.|TRBV9
CASSDTYNEQFF
TGTGCCAGCAGCGACACCTACAATGAGCAGTTCTTC
>.|TRBJ1-5|.|TRBV6-5
CASSYSNGSPQHF
TGTGCCAGCAGTTACTCGAACGGGTCGCCCCAGCATTTT
>.|TRBJ1-5|TRBD1|TRBV18
CASSPSPTGGGQPQHF
TGTGCCAGCTCACCGTCCCCCACAGGGGGTGGGCAGCCCCAGCATTTT
>.|TRBJ1-5|TRBD1|TRBV7-9
CSSSSLTGGPNQPQHF
TGTTCCAGCAGCTCGTTAACAGGGGGCCCAAATCAGCCCCAGCATTTT
>.|TRBJ1-3|TRBD1|TRBV9
CASSGGQGTGNTIYF
TGTGCCAGCAGCGGGGGACAGGGGACTGGAAACACCATATATTTT
>.|TRBJ2-2|.|TRBV6-1
CASSELGSGDGELFF
TGTGCCAGCAGTGAACTGGGTAGCGGTGACGGGGAGCTGTTTTTT
>.|TRBJ1-2|.|TRBV7-9
CASSLTGQIYGYTF
TGTGCCAGCAGCTTAACGGGACAAATCTATGGCTACACCTTC
>.|TRBJ2-5|TRBD1|TRBV6-6
CASSDRGLRETQYF
TGTGCCAGCAGCGACAGGGGGCTTCGAGAGACCCAGTACTTC
>once|TRBJ1-1|TRBD1|TRBV19
CASSIGYTGARTEAFF
TGTGCCAGTAGTATAGGTTATACAGGGGCTCGCACTGAAGCTTTCTTT
>.|TRBJ2-2|.|TRBV2
CASSDPADQPNTGELFF
TGTGCCAGCAGTGATCCAGCGGACCAACCAAACACCGGGGAGCTGTTTTTT
>.|TRBJ2-5|.|TRBV5-4
CASSLDSRGGRRETQYF
TGTGCCAGCAGCTTGGATTCAAGGGGGGGGCGACGAGAGACCCAGTACTTC
>.|TRBJ1-2|.|TRBV6-5
CASSPNGGRTYGYTF
TGTGCCAGCAGCCCCAACGGGGGGCGAACCTATGGCTACACCTTC
>.|TRBJ1-2|TRBD1|TRBV4-1
CASSQPLDRGYGYTF
TGCGCCAGCAGCCAACCCCTGGACAGGGGCTATGGCTACACCTTC
>.|TRBJ1-1|TRBD1|TRBV28
CASSLPQGSSEAFF
TGTGCCAGCAGTTTACCACAGGGGAGCTCTGAAGCTTTCTTT
>.|TRBJ2-3|TRBD2|TRBV2
CASSEASGGARDTQYF
TGTGCCAGCAGTGAAGCTAGCGGGGGGGCTCGAGATACGCAGTATTTT
>.|TRBJ1-2|TRBD1|TRBV27
CASSLSGQGPVYGYTF
TGTGCCAGCAGTTTATCTGGACAGGGGCCTGTCTATGGCTACACCTTC
>once|TRBJ1-5|.|TRBV30
CAWSVDGHSNQPQHF
TGTGCCTGGAGTGTAGATGGCCACAGCAATCAGCCCCAGCATTTT
>.|TRBJ2-1|TRBD2|TRBV27
CASSRLAEQFF
TGTGCCAGCAGTCGACTAGCGGAGCAGTTCTTC
>once|TRBJ2-5|.|TRBV28
CASSLYGWGSEGDQETQYF
TGTGCCAGCAGTTTGTATGGTTGGGGATCTGAAGGGGACCAAGAGACCCAGTACTTC
>.|TRBJ2-2|TRBD2|TRBV9
CASSAQKGTSGVFGELFF
TGTGCCAGCAGCGCCCAGAAGGGGACTAGCGGGGTATTCGGGGAGCTGTTTTTT
>.|TRBJ2-2|.|TRBV7-7
CASSPGRGRYTGELFF
TGTGCTAGCAGCCCCGGGCGAGGGCGATACACCGGGGAGCTGTTTTTT
>.|TRBJ1-5|.|TRBV7-2
CASSTYSNQPQHF
TGTGCCAGCAGCACATATAGCAATCAGCCCCAGCATTTT
>.|TRBJ2-1|.|TRBV13
CASSLKGFDNEQFF
TGTGCCAGCAGCTTAAAGGGGTTTGACAATGAGCAGTTCTTC
>.|TRBJ2-1|TRBD1|TRBV28
CASRVTGTGRDEQFF
TGTGCCAGCAGGGTGACCGGGACAGGGCGCGATGAGCAGTTCTTC
>.|TRBJ2-3|.|TRBV12-5
CASGLVATSTDTQYF
TGTGCTAGTGGTTTGGTAGCGACTAGCACAGATACGCAGTATTTT
>.|TRBJ2-7|.|TRBV27
CALIGSSYEQYF
TGTGCCCTCATCGGTAGCTCCTACGAGCAGTACTTC
>few|TRBJ1-2|.|TRBV5-6
CASSLVEGHYGYTF
TGTGCCAGCAGCTTGGTGGAGGGGCACTACGGCTACACCTTC
>.|TRBJ1-4|.|TRBV5-1
CASSLAREVTNEKLFF
TGCGCCAGCAGCTTGGCGCGGGAGGTCACTAATGAAAAACTGTTTTTT
>.|TRBJ2-7|.|TRBV18
CASSPGSGLKGFYEQYF
TGTGCCAGCTCGCCGGGGAGTGGGTTGAAGGGCTTCTACGAGCAGTACTTC
>few|TRBJ2-5|.|TRBV5-4
CASSLFRGAGETQYF
TGTGCCAGCAGCTTGTTCCGGGGGGCCGGGGAGACCCAGTACTTC
>.|TRBJ1-2|TRBD1|TRBV13
CASSRNPTTGNYGYTF
TGTGCCAGCAGCCGAAACCCCACGACAGGGAATTATGGCTACACCTTC
>.|TRBJ2-1|TRBD2|TRBV5-1
CASSLGLAEHNEQFF
TGCGCCAGCAGCTTGGGTCTAGCGGAGCACAATGAGCAGTTCTTC
>.|TRBJ2-7|.|TRBV4-1
CASSPPSAGLSSYEQYF
TGCGCCAGCAGCCCACCGTCCGCCGGTCTAAGCTCCTACGAGCAGTACTTC
>.|TRBJ1-4|TRBD1|TRBV4-1
CASSQQIGQDHEKLFF
TGCGCCAGCAGCCAGCAAATCGGACAGGATCATGAAAAACTGTTTTTT
>.|TRBJ1-4|TRBD1|TRBV4-1
CASSQPTGGGEKLFF
TGCGCCAGCAGCCAGCCGACAGGGGGAGGTGAAAAACTGTTTTTT
>.|TRBJ2-5|.|TRBV7-9
CASSLDLGEETQYF
TGTGCCAGCAGCTTAGACCTAGGGGAAGAGACCCAGTACTTC
>.|TRBJ2-7|TRBD1|TRBV28
CASSLIRTGKDEQYF
TGTGCCAGCAGTTTAATCCGGACAGGGAAGGACGAGCAGTACTTC